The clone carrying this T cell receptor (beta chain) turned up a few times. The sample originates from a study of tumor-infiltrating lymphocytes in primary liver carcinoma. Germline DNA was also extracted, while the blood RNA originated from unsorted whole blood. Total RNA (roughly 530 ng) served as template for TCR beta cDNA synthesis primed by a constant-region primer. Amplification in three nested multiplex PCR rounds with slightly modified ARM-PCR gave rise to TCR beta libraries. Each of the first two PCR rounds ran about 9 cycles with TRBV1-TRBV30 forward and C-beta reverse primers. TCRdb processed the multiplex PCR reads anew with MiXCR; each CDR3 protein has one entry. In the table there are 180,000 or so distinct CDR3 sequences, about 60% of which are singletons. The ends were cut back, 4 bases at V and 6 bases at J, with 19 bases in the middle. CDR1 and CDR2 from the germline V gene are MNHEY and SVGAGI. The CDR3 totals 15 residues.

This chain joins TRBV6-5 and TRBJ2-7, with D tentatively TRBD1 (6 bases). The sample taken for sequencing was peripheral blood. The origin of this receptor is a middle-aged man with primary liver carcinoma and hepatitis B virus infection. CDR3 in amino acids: CASSSNQGQRIEQYF. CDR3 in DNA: TGTGCCAGCAGTTCCAACCAGGGGCAACGGATCGAGCAGTACTTC.